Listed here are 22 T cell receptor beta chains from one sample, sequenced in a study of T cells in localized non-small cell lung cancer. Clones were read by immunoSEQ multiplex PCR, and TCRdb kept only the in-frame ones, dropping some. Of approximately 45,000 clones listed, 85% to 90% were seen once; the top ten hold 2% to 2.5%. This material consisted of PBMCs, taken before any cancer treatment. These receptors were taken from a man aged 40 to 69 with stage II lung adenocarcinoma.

This CDR3 reads CASSFPGRDNEQFF. CDR3 coding DNA: TGTGCCAGCAGCTTCCCTGGACGGGACAATGAGCAGTTCTTC. The chain uses TRBV7-3 and TRBJ2-1; D is undetermined. Germline V gene lookup returns CDR1 SGHTA and CDR2 FQGTGA. Trimming cost V 3 bases and J 5 bases, with 11 bases left between them. The CDR3 runs 14 residues. The whole variable domain, remainder taken from reference TRBV7-3 and TRBJ2-1, is GAGVSQTPSNKVTEKGKYVELRCDPISGHTALYWYRQSLGQGPEFLIYFQGTGAADDSGLPNDRFFAVRPEGSVSTLKIQRTERGDSAVYLCASSFPGRDNEQFFGPGTRLTVL.

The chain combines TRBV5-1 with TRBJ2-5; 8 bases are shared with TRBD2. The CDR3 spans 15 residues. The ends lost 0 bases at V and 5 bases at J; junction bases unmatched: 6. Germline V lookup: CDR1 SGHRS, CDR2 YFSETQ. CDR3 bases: TGCGCCAGCAGCTTGGCTGCGGGGGGCGTGGAGACCCAGTACTTC. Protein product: CASSLAAGGVETQYF.

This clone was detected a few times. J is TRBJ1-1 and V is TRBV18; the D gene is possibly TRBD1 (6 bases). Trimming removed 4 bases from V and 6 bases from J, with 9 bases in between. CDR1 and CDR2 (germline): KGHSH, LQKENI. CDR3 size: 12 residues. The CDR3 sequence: CASSQTGSEAFF. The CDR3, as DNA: TGTGCCAGCTCACAGACAGGCTCTGAAGCTTTCTTT.

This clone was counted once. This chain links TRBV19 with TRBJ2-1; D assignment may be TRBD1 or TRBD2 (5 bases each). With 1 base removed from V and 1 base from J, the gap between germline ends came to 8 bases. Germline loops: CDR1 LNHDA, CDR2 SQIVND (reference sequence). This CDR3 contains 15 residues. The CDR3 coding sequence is TGTGCCAGTAGTATAGGGGGGTTTTCCTACAATGAGCAGTTCTTC. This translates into CASSIGGFSYNEQFF.

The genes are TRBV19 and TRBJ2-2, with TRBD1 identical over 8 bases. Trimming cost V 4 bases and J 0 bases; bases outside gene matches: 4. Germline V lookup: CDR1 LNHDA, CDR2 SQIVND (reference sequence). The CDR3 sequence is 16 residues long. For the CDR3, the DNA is TGTGCCAGTAGTACCCGGACAGGGACGAACACCGGGGAGCTGTTTTTT. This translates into CASSTRTGTNTGELFF.

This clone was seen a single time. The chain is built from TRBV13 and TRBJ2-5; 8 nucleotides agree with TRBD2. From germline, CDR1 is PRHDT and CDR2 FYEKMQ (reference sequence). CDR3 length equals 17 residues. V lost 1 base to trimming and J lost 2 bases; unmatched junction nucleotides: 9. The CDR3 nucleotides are TGTGCCAGCAGCTTAGAGCGAAGCGGGGGCCCTCAAGAGACCCAGTACTTC. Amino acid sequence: CASSLERSGGPQETQYF. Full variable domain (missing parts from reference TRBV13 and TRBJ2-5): AAGVIQSPRHLIKEKRETATLKCYPIPRHDTVYWYQQGPGQDPQFLISFYEKMQSDKGSIPDRFSAQQFSDYHSELNMSSLELGDSALYFCASSLERSGGPQETQYFGPGTRLLVL.

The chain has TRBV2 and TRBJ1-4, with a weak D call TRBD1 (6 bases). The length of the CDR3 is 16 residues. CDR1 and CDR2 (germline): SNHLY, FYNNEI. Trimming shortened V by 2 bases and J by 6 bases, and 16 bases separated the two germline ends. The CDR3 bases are TGTGCCAGCAGTGAAATAGGACAGCCGGCCTATGAAAAACTGTTTTTT. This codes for CASSEIGQPAYEKLFF.

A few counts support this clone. Here the CDR3 reads CASSEGGDVFF. As DNA, the CDR3 is TGTGCCAGCAGTGAAGGGGGTGACGTTTTCTTT. This chain connects TRBV2 to TRBJ1-1; D gene uncertain. V was cut by 1 base and J by 13 bases, with 10 bases left in between. The CDR3 is 11 amino acids. CDR1 and CDR2 from the germline V gene are SNHLY and FYNNEI. The entire variable domain, with the rest obtained from reference TRBV2 and TRBJ1-1, is as follows: EPEVTQTPSHQVTQMGQEVILRCVPISNHLYFYWYRQILGQKVEFLVSFYNNEISEKSEIFDDQFSVERPDGSNFTLKIRSTKLEDSAMYFCASSEGGDVFFGQGTRLTVV.

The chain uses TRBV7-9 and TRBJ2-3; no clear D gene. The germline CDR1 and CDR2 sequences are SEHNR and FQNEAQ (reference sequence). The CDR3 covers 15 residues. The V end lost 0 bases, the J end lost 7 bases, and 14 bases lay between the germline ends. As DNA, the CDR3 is TGTGCCAGCAGCTTAGCGTCGAGGATCAGTTATACGCAGTATTTT. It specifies CASSLASRISYTQYF.

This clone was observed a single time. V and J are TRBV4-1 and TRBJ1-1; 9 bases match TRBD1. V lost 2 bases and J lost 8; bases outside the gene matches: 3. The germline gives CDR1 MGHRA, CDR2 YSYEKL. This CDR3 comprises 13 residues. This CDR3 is CASSQFGQGEAFF. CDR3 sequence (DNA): TGCGCCAGCAGCCAATTCGGACAGGGGGAAGCTTTCTTT.

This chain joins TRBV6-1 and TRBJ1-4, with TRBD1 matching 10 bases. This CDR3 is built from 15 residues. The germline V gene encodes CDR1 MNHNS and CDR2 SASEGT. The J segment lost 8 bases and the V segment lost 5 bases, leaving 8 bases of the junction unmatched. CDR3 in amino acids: CASSSGTGDLEKLFF. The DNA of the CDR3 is TGTGCCAGCAGTAGCGGGACAGGGGATCTCGAAAAACTGTTTTTT.

The CDR3 sequence: CASSLGTGIGGQYV. The CDR3 DNA reads TGTGCCAGCAGCCTCGGGACAGGGATTGGGGGGCAGTACGTC. This chain uses TRBV14 with TRBJ2-7, with 9 bases that match TRBD1. The CDR3 has 14 residues. J gave up 9 bases and V 4 bases, and 10 bases lay outside the gene matches. The germline CDR1 and CDR2 sequences are SGHDN and FVKESK.

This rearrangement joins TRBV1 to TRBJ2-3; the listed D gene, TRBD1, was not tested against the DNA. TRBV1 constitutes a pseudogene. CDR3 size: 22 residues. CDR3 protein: CTSSPEMVQRNRGKEEGDTQYF. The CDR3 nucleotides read TGCACCAGCAGCCCAGAAATGGTCCAGAGAAACAGGGGGAAAGAAGAAGGAGATACGCAGTATTTT.

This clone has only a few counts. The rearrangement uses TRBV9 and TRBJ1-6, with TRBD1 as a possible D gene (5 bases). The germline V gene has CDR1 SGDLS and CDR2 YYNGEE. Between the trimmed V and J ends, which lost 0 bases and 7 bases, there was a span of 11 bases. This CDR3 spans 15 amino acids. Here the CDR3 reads CASSVDGGRNSPLHF. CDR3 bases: TGTGCCAGCAGCGTAGATGGGGGTAGGAATTCACCCCTCCACTTT.

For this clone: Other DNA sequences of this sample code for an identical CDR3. Written as DNA, the CDR3 is TGTGCCAGCAGCTTAGGACAAGATAACTATGGCTACACCTTC. Protein sequence: CASSLGQDNYGYTF. V usage is TRBV7-2 and J usage is TRBJ1-2; no firm D call. CDR1 and CDR2 (germline): SGHTA, FQGNSA. V shed 1 base and J shed 1 base, with 7 bases lying between them. This CDR3 is 14 amino acids long.

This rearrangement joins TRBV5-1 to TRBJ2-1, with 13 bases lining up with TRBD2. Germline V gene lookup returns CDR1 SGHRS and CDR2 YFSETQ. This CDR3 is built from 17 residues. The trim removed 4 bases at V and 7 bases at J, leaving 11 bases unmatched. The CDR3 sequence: CASSLGLAGALGNEQFF. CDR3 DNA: TGCGCCAGCAGCCTAGGACTAGCGGGGGCCCTGGGGAATGAGCAGTTCTTC.

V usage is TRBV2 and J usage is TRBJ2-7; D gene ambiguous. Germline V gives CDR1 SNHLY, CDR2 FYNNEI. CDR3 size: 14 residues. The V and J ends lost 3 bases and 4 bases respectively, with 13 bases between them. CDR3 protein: CASSDSDSAYEQYF. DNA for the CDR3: TGTGCCAGCAGTGATTCTGACTCCGCGTACGAGCAGTACTTC.

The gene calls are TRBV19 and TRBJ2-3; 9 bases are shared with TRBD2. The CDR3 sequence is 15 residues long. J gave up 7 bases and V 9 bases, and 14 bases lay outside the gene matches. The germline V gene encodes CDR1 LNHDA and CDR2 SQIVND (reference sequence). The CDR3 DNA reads TGTGCCAGCAGCCCTCAGCGGGGGGCTTCCAATACGCAGTATTTT. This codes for CASSPQRGASNTQYF. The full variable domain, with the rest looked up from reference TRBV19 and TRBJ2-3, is DGGITQSPKYLFRKEGQNVTLSCEQNLNHDAMYWYRQDPGQGLRLIYYSQIVNDFQKGDIAEGYSVSREKKESFPLTVTSAQKNPTAFYLCASSPQRGASNTQYFGPGTRLTVL.

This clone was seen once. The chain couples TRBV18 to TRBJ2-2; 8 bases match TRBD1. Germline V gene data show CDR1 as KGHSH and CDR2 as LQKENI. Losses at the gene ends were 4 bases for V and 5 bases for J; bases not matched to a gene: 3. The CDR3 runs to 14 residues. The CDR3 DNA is TGTGCCAGCTCACGGACAGGGAAAACCGGGGAGCTGTTTTTT. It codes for CASSRTGKTGELFF.

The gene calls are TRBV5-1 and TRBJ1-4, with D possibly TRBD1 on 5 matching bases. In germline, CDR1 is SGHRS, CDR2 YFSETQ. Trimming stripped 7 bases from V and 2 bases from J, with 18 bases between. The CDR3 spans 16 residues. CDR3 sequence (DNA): TGCGCCAGCCCCGAAATCCCGGGACGCACTAATGAAAAACTGTTTTTT. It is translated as CASPEIPGRTNEKLFF. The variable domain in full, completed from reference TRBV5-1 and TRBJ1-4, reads KAGVTQTPRYLIKTRGQQVTLSCSPISGHRSVSWYQQTPGQGLQFLFEYFSETQRNKGNFPGRFSGRQFSNSRSEMNVSTLELGDSALYLCASPEIPGRTNEKLFFGSGTQLSVL.

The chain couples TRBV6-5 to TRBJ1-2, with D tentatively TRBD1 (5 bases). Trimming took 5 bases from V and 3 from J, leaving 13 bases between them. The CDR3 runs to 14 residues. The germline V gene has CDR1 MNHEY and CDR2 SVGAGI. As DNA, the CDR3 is TGTGCCAGCAGTGACACCGGGACTTACTATGGCTACACCTTC. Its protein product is CASSDTGTYYGYTF.

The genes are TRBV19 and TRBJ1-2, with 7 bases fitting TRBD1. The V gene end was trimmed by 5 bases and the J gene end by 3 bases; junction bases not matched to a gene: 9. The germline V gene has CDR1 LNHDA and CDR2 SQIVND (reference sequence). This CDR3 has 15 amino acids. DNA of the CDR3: TGTGCCAGTAGTGATTGGGACAGACATCACTATGGCTACACCTTC. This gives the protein CASSDWDRHHYGYTF.